This TCR beta chain emerged from a study of PD-L1 blockade in urothelial cancer. Points from the study as a whole: In blood sampled pretreatment, TCR clonality below the median predicted better survival.

V lost 1 base and J 2 bases, leaving 12 bases between the germline ends. The CDR3 spans 16 residues. Germline CDR1 and CDR2: LNHDA and SQIVND (reference sequence). This clone turned up a few times. What it binds is unknown. Specified time point: pretreatment peripheral blood. TCRdb's copy holds only in-frame clones and misses some; the assay was immunoSEQ multiplex PCR. This sample has approximately 55,000 clones, with more than 70% found just once. The chain uses TRBV19 and TRBJ1-5, with a possible D match to TRBD1 (6 bases). The TCR originated in a man aged 55 to 70 with urothelial cancer. This specimen consisted of PBMCs, obtained around atezolizumab (anti-PD-L1) treatment. This CDR3 is CASSIVGGAGNQPQHF. The DNA of the CDR3 is TGTGCCAGTAGTATAGTCGGGGGGGCAGGCAATCAGCCCCAGCATTTT.